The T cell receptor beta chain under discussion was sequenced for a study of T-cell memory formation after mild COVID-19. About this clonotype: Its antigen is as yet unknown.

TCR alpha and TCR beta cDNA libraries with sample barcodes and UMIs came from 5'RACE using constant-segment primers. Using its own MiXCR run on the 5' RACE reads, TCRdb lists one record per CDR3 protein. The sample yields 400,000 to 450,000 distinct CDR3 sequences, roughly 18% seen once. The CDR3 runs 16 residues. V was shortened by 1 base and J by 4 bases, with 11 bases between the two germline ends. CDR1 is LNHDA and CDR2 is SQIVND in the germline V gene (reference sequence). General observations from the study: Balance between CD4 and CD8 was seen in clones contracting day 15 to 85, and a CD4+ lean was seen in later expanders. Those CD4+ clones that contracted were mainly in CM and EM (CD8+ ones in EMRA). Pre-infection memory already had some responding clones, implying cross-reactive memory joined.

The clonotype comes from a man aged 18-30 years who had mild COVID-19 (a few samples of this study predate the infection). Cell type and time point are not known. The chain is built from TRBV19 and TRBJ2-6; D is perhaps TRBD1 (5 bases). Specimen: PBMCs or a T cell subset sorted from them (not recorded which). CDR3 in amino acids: CASSIVGAWGANVLTF. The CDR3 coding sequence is TGTGCCAGTAGTATAGTAGGGGCGTGGGGGGCCAACGTCCTGACTTTC.